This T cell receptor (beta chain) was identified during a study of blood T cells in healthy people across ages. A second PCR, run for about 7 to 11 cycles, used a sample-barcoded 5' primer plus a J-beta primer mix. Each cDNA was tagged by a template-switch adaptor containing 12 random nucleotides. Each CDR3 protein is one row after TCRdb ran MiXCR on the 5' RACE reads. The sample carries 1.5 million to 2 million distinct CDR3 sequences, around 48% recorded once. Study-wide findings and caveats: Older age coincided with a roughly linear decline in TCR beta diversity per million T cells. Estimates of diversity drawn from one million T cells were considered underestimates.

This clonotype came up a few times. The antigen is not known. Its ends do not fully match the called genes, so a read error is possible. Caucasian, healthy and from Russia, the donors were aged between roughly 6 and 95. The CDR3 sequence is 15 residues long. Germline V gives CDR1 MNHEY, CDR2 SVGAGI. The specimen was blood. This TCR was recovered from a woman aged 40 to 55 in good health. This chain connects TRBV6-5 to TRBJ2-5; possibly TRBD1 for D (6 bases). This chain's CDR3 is CASTVQQGFQETQYF. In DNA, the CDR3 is TGTGCCAGCACTGTGCAACAGGGCTTCCAAGAGACTCAGTACTTC.